These T cell receptor beta chains were read from a single sample in a study of beta chain features in type 1 diabetes. Only in-frame clones appear in the TCRdb table, and some are missing; sequencing was by immunoSEQ multiplex PCR. The table lists roughly 450,000 clones, more than 11% of them singletons. Sequenced input: naive CD4+ T cells from blood. Receptor source: a man aged 30 to 45 in good health. Each CDR3 is given with its conserved first and last residue. The D gene is left open where the match is weak. Not all rows give a size; the values are once, few, many and, for expanded clones, a class.

V gene	J gene	clone size	D gene	CDR3 protein	CDR3 DNA
TRBV30	TRBJ1-5	NA	TRBD1	CAWSVTGGEPQHF	TGTGCCTGGAGTGTAACAGGGGGTGAGCCCCAGCATTTT
TRBV7-2	TRBJ2-3	few	NA	CASSLAADQGTDTQYF	TGTGCCAGCAGCCTAGCAGCGGACCAAGGCACAGATACGCAGTATTTT
TRBV5-1	TRBJ1-1	few	NA	CASSFNTEAFF	TGCGCCAGCAGCTTCAACACTGAAGCTTTCTTT
TRBV30	TRBJ2-5	few	NA	CAWSVAHGGTQYF	TGTGCCTGGAGTGTGGCCCACGGGGGGACCCAGTACTTC
TRBV7-2	TRBJ1-1	NA	NA	CASSPRDQNTEAFF	TGTGCCAGCAGCCCAAGGGACCAGAACACTGAAGCTTTCTTT
TRBV30	TRBJ2-3	NA	TRBD2	CAWGPLAGDTDTQYF	TGTGCCTGGGGACCACTAGCGGGAGACACAGATACGCAGTATTTT
TRBV5-5	TRBJ2-3	few	NA	CASSLQGFTDTQYF	TGTGCCAGCAGCTTGCAGGGATTCACAGATACGCAGTATTTT
TRBV15	TRBJ1-5	NA	NA	CATSRDGPGNQPQHF	TGTGCCACCAGCAGAGATGGACCCGGCAATCAGCCCCAGCATTTT
TRBV9	TRBJ2-5	NA	NA	CASSVLSMGETQYF	TGTGCCAGCAGCGTACTCTCGATGGGAGAGACCCAGTACTTC
TRBV18	TRBJ2-5	NA	NA	CASSPVSRETQYF	TGTGCCAGCTCACCAGTCTCGCGGGAGACCCAGTACTTC
TRBV29-1	TRBJ2-7	NA	NA	CSVAERRENEQYF	TGCAGCGTCGCCGAACGAAGGGAAAACGAGCAGTACTTC
TRBV6-1	TRBJ2-3	few	NA	CASIPPGRDTQYF	TGTGCCAGCATACCGCCGGGGAGGGATACGCAGTATTTT
TRBV9	TRBJ2-3	few	NA	CASSPTRGWVTDTQYF	TGTGCCAGCAGCCCGACGAGGGGGTGGGTCACAGATACGCAGTATTTT
TRBV13	TRBJ1-6	few	TRBD1	CASRGWGQNNSPLHF	TGTGCCAGCAGGGGCTGGGGACAGAATAATTCACCCCTCCACTTT
TRBV18	TRBJ2-5	few	NA	CASSPPTDPGLTQYF	TGTGCCAGCTCACCACCTACTGACCCCGGTCTGACCCAGTACTTC
TRBV29-1	TRBJ1-2	few	NA	CSAYAANYGYTF	TGCAGCGCTTATGCAGCTAACTATGGCTACACCTTC
TRBV30	TRBJ2-3	NA	TRBD2	CAWSVPTSGRTDTQYF	TGTGCCTGGAGTGTACCGACTAGCGGTCGCACAGATACGCAGTATTTT
TRBV15	TRBJ2-6	NA	NA	CATSGTISGANVLTF	TGTGCCACCAGCGGAACGATCTCTGGGGCCAACGTCCTGACTTTC
TRBV25-1	TRBJ1-2	few	NA	CASSEKVLGHINYGYTF	TGTGCCAGCAGTGAAAAAGTACTGGGCCACATTAACTATGGCTACACCTTC
TRBV30	TRBJ2-1	few	TRBD2	CAWSLGRAPGEQFF	TGTGCCTGGAGTCTAGGGAGGGCCCCCGGTGAGCAGTTCTTC
TRBV4-2	TRBJ2-2	few	NA	CASSQETRAKNTGELFF	TGTGCCAGCAGCCAGGAAACCCGGGCAAAAAACACCGGGGAGCTGTTTTTT
TRBV30	TRBJ1-2	NA	TRBD1	CAWSSQGPGYTF	TGTGCCTGGAGTTCACAGGGGCCTGGCTACACCTTC
TRBV7-2	TRBJ2-3	few	TRBD2	CASTLRGSGGADTQYF	TGTGCCAGCACCCTACGCGGGAGCGGGGGGGCGGATACGCAGTATTTT
TRBV6-6	TRBJ1-1	few	NA	CASSHGGRGGTEAFF	TGTGCCAGCAGTCACGGTGGCAGGGGTGGCACTGAAGCTTTCTTT
TRBV18	TRBJ2-1	few	TRBD1	CASSPGQGAFDEQFF	TGTGCCAGCTCACCGGGACAGGGGGCTTTTGATGAGCAGTTCTTC
TRBV5-1	TRBJ2-3	NA	NA	CASSAGPTDTQYF	TGCGCCAGCAGCGCTGGGCCCACAGATACGCAGTATTTT
TRBV6-5	TRBJ2-5	few	NA	CASRQRLRTQYF	TGTGCCAGCAGGCAACGTCTTCGGACCCAGTACTTC
TRBV18	TRBJ2-1	few	NA	CASSPISNRWSEQFF	TGTGCCAGCTCACCAATCTCTAACAGGTGGTCTGAGCAGTTCTTC
TRBV13	TRBJ2-2	few	TRBD1	CASSFVTGDNTGELFF	TGTGCCAGCAGCTTCGTGACAGGGGATAACACCGGGGAGCTGTTTTTT
TRBV9	TRBJ2-3	NA	NA	CASSVVGGGSPDTQYF	TGTGCCAGCAGCGTAGTTGGGGGAGGATCCCCAGATACGCAGTATTTT
TRBV4-3	TRBJ2-2	NA	TRBD2	CASSGLAGAVVSGELFF	TGCGCCAGCAGCGGACTAGCGGGAGCCGTAGTAAGCGGGGAGCTGTTTTTT
TRBV25-1	TRBJ2-1	NA	TRBD2	CASRSGGSYNEQFF	TGTGCCAGCAGAAGCGGGGGAAGCTACAATGAGCAGTTCTTC
TRBV7-2	TRBJ2-5	once	TRBD2	CASSSSGGKKTQYF	TGTGCCAGCAGCTCTAGCGGGGGGAAAAAGACCCAGTACTTC
TRBV30	TRBJ2-3	few	TRBD1	CAWLGQDPDTQYF	TGTGCCTGGCTAGGACAGGATCCAGATACGCAGTATTTT
TRBV25-1	TRBJ2-1	many	NA	CASTRAGAYNEQFF	TGTGCCAGCACGCGGGCAGGGGCTTACAATGAGCAGTTCTTC
TRBV25-1	TRBJ2-3	NA	TRBD2	CASSGLAGGPDTQYF	TGTGCCAGCAGTGGTCTAGCGGGGGGGCCAGATACGCAGTATTTT
TRBV4-1	TRBJ2-3	few	TRBD1	CASSPRGQGSDTQYF	TGCGCCAGCAGCCCCCGGGGACAGGGTTCAGATACGCAGTATTTT
TRBV10-3	TRBJ2-6	many	NA	CAISGFGANVLTF	TGTGCCATCAGTGGGTTCGGGGCCAACGTCCTGACTTTC
TRBV6-1	TRBJ2-1	few	NA	CASSARSSGARLGEQFF	TGTGCCAGCAGTGCCCGTAGTTCGGGGGCCAGGCTGGGTGAGCAGTTCTTC
TRBV2	TRBJ2-1	NA	NA	CASTPDRPSYNEQFF	TGTGCCAGCACGCCTGACAGACCTTCCTACAATGAGCAGTTCTTC
TRBV30	TRBJ2-5	NA	TRBD2	CAWSASGQETQYF	TGTGCCTGGAGCGCTAGCGGGCAAGAGACCCAGTACTTC
TRBV7-2	TRBJ2-1	NA	NA	CASSLKPYNEQFF	TGTGCCAGCAGCCTTAAGCCCTACAATGAGCAGTTCTTC
TRBV7-9	TRBJ2-3	few	NA	CASSPDPDTQYF	TGTGCCAGCAGCCCCGACCCAGATACGCAGTATTTT
TRBV29-1	TRBJ2-7	NA	TRBD2	CSVVIGRGNYEQYF	TGCAGCGTTGTTATCGGGAGGGGGAACTACGAGCAGTACTTC
TRBV7-9	TRBJ2-7	few	TRBD1	CASSNSPGQVNYEQYF	TGTGCCAGCAGCAACTCGCCGGGACAGGTTAACTACGAGCAGTACTTC
TRBV9	TRBJ2-3	few	NA	CASSAAGDTQYF	TGTGCCAGCAGCGCTGCGGGGGATACGCAGTATTTT